This entry lists 12 T cell receptor beta chains sequenced from one sample in a study of CD8+ T cells in alopecia areata. cDNA serving as the sequencing template came from extracted, reverse transcribed RNA. TCRdb's copy holds only in-frame clones and misses some; the assay was immunoSEQ multiplex PCR. Of about 200,000 clones listed, 58% are singletons. The treatment was: oral pan-JAK inhibitor, 5-10 mg twice daily. The starting material was CD4+ T cells sorted from blood, obtained at week 24, from a patient treated with tofacitinib. The source of these receptors is a human donor with alopecia areata.

This chain connects TRBV5-1 to TRBJ2-6, with 9 positions matching TRBD2. CDR1 SGHRS and CDR2 YFSETQ come from the germline V gene. V was pared by 0 bases and J by 0 bases, with 7 bases of the junction left unmatched. This CDR3 region has 19 residues. The CDR3 here is CASSLAFLAGTSGANVLTF. The CDR3 bases are TGCGCCAGCAGCTTGGCTTTTCTAGCGGGGACCTCTGGGGCCAACGTCCTGACTTTC.

This clone has more than one count but fewer than ten. The rearrangement uses TRBV6-5 and TRBJ1-2; TRBD1 might be the D (5 bases). The CDR3 covers 14 residues. V lost 2 bases, J lost 5 bases, and 12 bases lay in between. CDR1 is MNHEY and CDR2 is SVGAGI in the germline V gene. Written as DNA, the CDR3 is TGTGCCAGCAGTTACGGCAGGGACCCGTATGGCTACACCTTC. This sequence encodes CASSYGRDPYGYTF.

This clone occurred a few times. The chain uses TRBV5-6 and TRBJ2-1; no definite D call. Germline-derived CDR1 and CDR2 are SGHDT and YYEEEE. V lost 4 bases and J 5 bases, leaving 7 bases between the germline ends. The CDR3 loop spans 12 amino acids. DNA for the CDR3: TGTGCCAGCAGCATGGTTCACAATGAGCAGTTCTTC. This codes for CASSMVHNEQFF. The variable domain in full, with the rest retrieved from reference TRBV5-6 and TRBJ2-1, is DAGVTQSPTHLIKTRGQQVTLRCSPKSGHDTVSWYQQALGQGPQFIFQYYEEEERQRGNFPDRFSGHQFPNYSSELNVNALLLGDSALYLCASSMVHNEQFFGPGTRLTVL.

This chain joins TRBV30 and TRBJ1-5; perhaps TRBD1 as D (6 bases). Germline lookup yields CDR1 GTSNPN and CDR2 SVGIG (reference sequence). V dropped 3 bases and J dropped 1 base, with 16 bases sitting between them. CDR3 length: 16 residues. CDR3 residues: CAWRARGGASNQPQHF. CDR3 sequence (DNA): TGTGCCTGGAGGGCCCGAGGGGGGGCGAGCAATCAGCCCCAGCATTTT.

The V and J genes are TRBV28 and TRBJ2-1; weak D call: TRBD2 (6 bases). The CDR3 is made up of 13 amino acids. Trimming cost V 5 bases and J 8 bases, with 13 bases left between them. Looked up from germline, CDR1 is MDHEN and CDR2 is SYDVKM. CDR3 sequence (DNA): TGTGCCAGCAGTCGGTGGGAGGTCGATGAGCAGTTCTTC. This encodes CASSRWEVDEQFF.

The chain uses TRBV5-1 and TRBJ2-1; 10 bases fit TRBD2. Germline V lookup: CDR1 SGHRS, CDR2 YFSETQ. The CDR3 runs 18 residues. V lost 0 bases to trimming and J lost 0 bases; unmatched junction nucleotides: 6. In nucleotides, the CDR3 is TGCGCCAGCAGCTTGGGGCTAGCGGGGGCTTTCTCCTACAATGAGCAGTTCTTC. It translates to CASSLGLAGAFSYNEQFF.

This clone was counted only a few times. This chain links TRBV27 with TRBJ1-3, with a possible D match to TRBD1 (5 bases). Deletions cut 8 bases from V and 4 bases from J, with 12 bases between. The CDR3 is made up of 13 amino acids. The germline CDR1 and CDR2 sequences are MNHEY and SMNVEV (reference sequence). CDR3 bases: TGTGCCAGCGGGACGGTGGGCGGAAACACCATATATTTT. It encodes CASGTVGGNTIYF.

This clone was detected only a few times. V and J are TRBV5-1 and TRBJ1-1; D might be TRBD1 (5 bases). This CDR3 is built from 15 residues. Germline CDR1 reads SGHRS; CDR2 reads YFSETQ. V shed 0 bases and J shed 3 bases, with 12 bases lying between them. Here the CDR3 reads CASSLAGVGDTEAFF. The DNA for the CDR3 is TGCGCCAGCAGCTTGGCGGGGGTAGGGGACACTGAAGCTTTCTTT.

This chain uses TRBV29-1 with TRBJ2-5; 7 bases line up with TRBD1. The CDR3 is 11 residues long. Per germline, CDR1 SQVTM and CDR2 ANQGSEA. The trim removed 7 bases at V and 3 bases at J, leaving 2 bases unmatched. CDR3: CSAGTEETQYF. CDR3 nucleotide sequence: TGCAGCGCTGGGACAGAAGAGACCCAGTACTTC.

V gene TRBV19 combines with J gene TRBJ1-5, with unresolved D. V was cut by 7 bases and J by 6 bases, with 4 bases left in between. The CDR3 spans 10 residues. The germline gives CDR1 LNHDA, CDR2 SQIVND (reference sequence). The CDR3 DNA reads as TGTGCCAGTAATCGTCAGCCCCAGCATTTT. It codes for CASNRQPQHF.

The V and J genes are TRBV2 and TRBJ2-3; tentatively, D is TRBD1 or TRBD2 (5 bases each). V was cut by 2 bases and J by 12 bases, with 15 bases left in between. The CDR3 extends over 13 amino acids. Germline-derived CDR1 and CDR2 are SNHLY and FYNNEI. Written as DNA, the CDR3 is TGTGCCAGCAGTGAATCCACTAGTGGGGCACAGTATTTT. Protein product: CASSESTSGAQYF.

The chain uses TRBV4-1 and TRBJ2-7, with D hard to call. With 3 bases removed from V and 3 bases from J, the gap between germline ends came to 15 bases. The CDR3 loop spans 15 amino acids. The germline V gene has CDR1 MGHRA and CDR2 YSYEKL. CDR3 sequence (DNA): TGCGCCAGCAGCCACACTATGACCAGGAACTACGAGCAGTACTTC. This sequence encodes CASSHTMTRNYEQYF.